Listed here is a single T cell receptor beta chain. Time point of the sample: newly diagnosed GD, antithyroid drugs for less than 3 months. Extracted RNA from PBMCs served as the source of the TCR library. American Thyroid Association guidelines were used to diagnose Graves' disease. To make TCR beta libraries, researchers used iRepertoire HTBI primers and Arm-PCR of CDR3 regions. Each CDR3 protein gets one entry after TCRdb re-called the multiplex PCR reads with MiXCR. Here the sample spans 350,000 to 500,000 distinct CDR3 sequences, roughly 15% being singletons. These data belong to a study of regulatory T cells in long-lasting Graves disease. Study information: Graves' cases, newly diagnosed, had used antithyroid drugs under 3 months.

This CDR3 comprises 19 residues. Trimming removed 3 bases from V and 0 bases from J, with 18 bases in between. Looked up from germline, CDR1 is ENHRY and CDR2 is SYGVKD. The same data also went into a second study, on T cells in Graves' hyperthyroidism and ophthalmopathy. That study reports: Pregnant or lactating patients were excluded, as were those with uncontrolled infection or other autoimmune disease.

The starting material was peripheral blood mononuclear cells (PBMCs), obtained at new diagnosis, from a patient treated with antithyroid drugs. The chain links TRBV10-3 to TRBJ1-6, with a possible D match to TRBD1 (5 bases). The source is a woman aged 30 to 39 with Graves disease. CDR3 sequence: CAISETGTVGDSYNSPLHF. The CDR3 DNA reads TGTGCCATCAGTGAAACCGGGACGGTGGGGGACTCCTATAATTCACCCCTCCACTTT.